A selection of T cell receptor beta chains follows, all from one sample in a study of OX40 agonist ivuxolimab in advanced cancers. The table came from immunoSEQ multiplex PCR; TCRdb's copy has only in-frame clones and leaves some out. The profile covers 60,000 to 75,000 clones, with 84% appearing a single time and 7.5% to 9% taken by the ten largest. The sequencing here drew on CD4+ or CD8+ T cells sorted from blood, taken in a trial of the OX40 agonist ivuxolimab. The receptors were gathered from an adult with an advanced solid tumor such as melanoma, head and neck, liver or kidney cancer. The conserved cysteine and the conserved F or W are not part of the CDR3 here.

v_call | cdr3_aa
TRBV9 | ASSAPGGTDTYEQY
TRBV7-2 | ASSPDLGNYGYT
TRBV5-4 | ASSLDGLEGLF
TRBV9 | ASSVAPLDSYEQY
TRBV7-2 | ASSRGQGGRGEKLF
TRBV30 | AWSNSRTGLYSNQPQH
TRBV5-4 | ASSPGTGVGNTIY
TRBV9 | ASSVGQADTYTQY
TRBV30 | AWNRVRGLEQY
TRBV5-4 | ASSLGLGYNSPLH
TRBV4-3 | ASSLLTGASYNEQF
TRBV18 | ASSPAQGSYGYT
TRBV4-1 | ASSPTGNTDTQY
TRBV9 | ASSRTPARVEQY
TRBV7-3 | ASSGTGFYGYT
TRBV9 | ASSSRDRGPGELF
TRBV9 | ASSVAWGGTGMNEQY
TRBV9 | ASSVRASGAETQY
TRBV2 | ASSSRLLGGTEAF
TRBV18 | ASSAGTGPYEQY